This TCR beta chain was sequenced for a study of blood T cell repertoires in COVID-19. Only a few counts were recorded for this clone. The protocol was immunoSEQ multiplex PCR, while the TCRdb copy is restricted to in-frame clones and leaves out a portion. The sample holds about 380,000 clones; 81% are singletons and the top ten take around 1.1%. The CDR3 covers 13 residues. V was pared by 1 base and J by 9 bases, with 5 bases of the junction left unmatched. Per the germline V gene, CDR1 is MNHNS and CDR2 is SASEGT. V gene TRBV6-1 combines with J gene TRBJ1-1; 7 bases align to TRBD1. The receptor was derived from a human donor with acute or convalescent COVID-19. The donor label of this sample is uncertain. Source material: peripheral blood. DNA for the CDR3: TGTGCCAGCAGTGAAGAACAGGGGATTAAAGCTTTCTTT. Protein product: CASSEEQGIKAFF.